This TCR beta chain was identified during a study of blood T cell repertoires in COVID-19. About the research overall: From T cells, B-cell-depleted T cells, or PBMCs came the material, which was cDNA or gDNA.

Original data processing: Counts of nucleated cells, estimated from reference gene primer amplification, were obtained. Profiling relied on immunoSEQ multiplex PCR, and the TCRdb table lists in-frame clones only, not all of them. V and J calls plus clone size are reproduced from that table; the DNA served to infer D and trimming. In the table there are 100,000 to 120,000 clones, approximately 90% of which are singletons. CDR1 is PRHDT and CDR2 is FYEKMQ in the germline V gene (reference sequence). The CDR3 consists of 14 residues. The V end lost 3 bases, the J end lost 2 bases, and 9 bases lay between the germline ends.

Sequenced: peripheral blood. The V and J genes are TRBV13 and TRBJ2-3; perhaps TRBD1 as D (5 bases). The TCR was taken from a woman aged 50 to 60 with acute or convalescent COVID-19. CDR3 in amino acids: CASSFAGPTDTQYF. CDR3 bases: TGTGCCAGCAGCTTTGCAGGGCCCACAGATACGCAGTATTTT.